One and the same sample provided the 17 T cell receptor beta chains below, sequenced in a study of blood T cell repertoires in COVID-19. Here immunoSEQ multiplex PCR was the method, and the copy in TCRdb shows in-frame clones only, minus some. The data show around 280,000 clones, with around 87% seen just once and 2% to 2.5% held by the top ten. The sequenced sample consisted of peripheral blood. These receptors all stem from a woman in her forties or fifties who had recovered from COVID-19.

The chain carries TRBV9 and TRBJ1-3; D not certain. This CDR3 has 13 amino acids. CDR1 and CDR2 (germline): SGDLS, YYNGEE. The V gene lost 4 bases and the J gene lost 4 bases, with 9 bases spanning the gap. DNA for the CDR3: TGTGCCAGCAGCCCCGGAGGGGGAAACACCATATATTTT. Translated, it gives CASSPGGGNTIYF.

Remarks on this clone: The same CDR3 can be traced to other DNA sequences in this sample. The rearrangement joins TRBV5-1 to TRBJ1-5; D is unresolved. V dropped 1 base and J dropped 3 bases, with 8 bases sitting between them. In germline, CDR1 is SGHRS, CDR2 YFSETQ. The CDR3 runs 14 residues. The CDR3, as DNA: TGCGCCAGCAGCTTGTCGGGGTCCAATCAGCCCCAGCATTTT. Its protein product is CASSLSGSNQPQHF.

This sequence joins TRBV6-5 and TRBJ1-1; the match to TRBD1 covers 10 bases. CDR3 length: 13 residues. The V gene end was trimmed by 8 bases and the J gene end by 4 bases; junction bases not matched to a gene: 4. Germline V lookup: CDR1 MNHEY, CDR2 SVGAGI. CDR3 DNA sequence: TGTGCCAGCTTTGGACAGGGGGTCACTGAAGCTTTCTTT. Its protein is CASFGQGVTEAFF.

The chain recombines TRBV2 with TRBJ1-2, with D perhaps TRBD1 (5 bases). This CDR3 comprises 19 residues. CDR1 SNHLY and CDR2 FYNNEI come from the germline V gene. V was cut by 11 bases and J by 4 bases, with 35 bases left in between. CDR3 amino acids: CACQTSRRAVGPGGYGYTF. DNA for the CDR3: TGTGCCTGCCAAACCAGCAGGAGGGCCGTGGGGCCTGGGGGCTATGGCTACACCTTC.

The V call is TRBV19, the J call TRBJ2-7; D not resolved. Germline lookup yields CDR1 LNHDA and CDR2 SQIVND (reference sequence). V was trimmed by 3 bases and J by 6 bases, leaving 12 bases between them. CDR3 length: 13 residues. CDR3 sequence: CASSISLSSEQYF. The CDR3 coding sequence is TGTGCCAGTAGTATCTCTCTTAGTAGCGAGCAGTACTTC.

The chain is built from TRBV10-3 and TRBJ1-4; tentative D call: TRBD1 (6 bases). This CDR3 contains 13 residues. V shed 4 bases and J shed 3 bases, with 6 bases lying between them. Per the germline V gene, CDR1 is ENHRY and CDR2 is SYGVKD. CDR3 DNA: TGTGCCATCAGTGGGACAGCTAATGAAAAACTGTTTTTT. Residues: CAISGTANEKLFF.

The chain carries TRBV28 and TRBJ1-5; TRBD1 might be the D (5 bases). V gave up 6 bases and J gave up 5 bases, with 11 bases separating them. The CDR3 length is 13 residues. From germline, CDR1 is MDHEN and CDR2 SYDVKM. Written as DNA, the CDR3 is TGTGCCAGCAGCTTTGGGGGGTATCAGCCCCAGCATTTT. This gives the protein CASSFGGYQPQHF.

The gene calls are TRBV7-9 and TRBJ2-7, with 10 bases that match TRBD2. This CDR3 has 15 residues. Germline V gene sequence: CDR1 SEHNR, CDR2 FQNEAQ (reference sequence). V shed 5 bases and J 1 base; nucleotides not matched to a gene: 5. Written as DNA, the CDR3 is TGTGCCAGCAGCGTTAAGCGGGGGGGGTCCTACGAGCAGTACTTC. It is translated as CASSVKRGGSYEQYF.

CDR3 DNA sequence: TGTGCCAGCAGTCCCTCGGAGACAGGGACAGATACGCAGTATTTT. Translated: CASSPSETGTDTQYF. V usage is TRBV13 and J usage is TRBJ2-3; TRBD1 matches 7 bases. J lost 3 bases, V lost 6 bases, and 9 bases had no gene match. CDR1 and CDR2 (germline): PRHDT, FYEKMQ (reference sequence). This CDR3 has 15 residues. The whole variable domain, remainder taken from reference TRBV13 and TRBJ2-3, is AAGVIQSPRHLIKEKRETATLKCYPIPRHDTVYWYQQGPGQDPQFLISFYEKMQSDKGSIPDRFSAQQFSDYHSELNMSSLELGDSALYFCASSPSETGTDTQYFGPGTRLTVL.

The CDR3 bases are TGTGCCAGCAGCTTATATCGGACTAGCGGGGGGGGAGATACGCAGTATTTT. Its protein product is CASSLYRTSGGGDTQYF. The chain employs TRBV11-2 and TRBJ2-3, with 15 positions matching TRBD2. V dropped 2 bases and J dropped 5; count of bases not matched to a gene: 5. The CDR3 is 17 residues long. Germline lookup yields CDR1 SGHAT and CDR2 FQNNGV.

V usage is TRBV6-5 and J usage is TRBJ1-5; 10 nucleotides line up with TRBD1. V was pared by 2 bases and J by 6 bases, with 7 bases of the junction left unmatched. This CDR3 has 16 amino acids. Germline-derived CDR1 and CDR2 are MNHEY and SVGAGI. DNA for the CDR3: TGTGCCAGCAGTTACACCTGGACAGGGGGGAGTCAGCCCCAGCATTTT. This sequence encodes CASSYTWTGGSQPQHF.

The V gene is TRBV2, the J gene TRBJ2-3, with 9 bases that match TRBD1. Germline loops: CDR1 SNHLY, CDR2 FYNNEI. V gave up 6 bases and J gave up 1 base; unmatched junction bases: 5. CDR3 length: 15 amino acids. CDR3 DNA: TGTGCCAGCAGGCCCCGGGACAGGGGCACAGATACGCAGTATTTT. This encodes CASRPRDRGTDTQYF.

V is TRBV6-5 and J is TRBJ1-2, with D possibly being TRBD1 (5 bases). Germline loops: CDR1 MNHEY, CDR2 SVGAGI. The CDR3 runs 13 residues. V lost 6 bases and J lost 4, with 12 bases in between. CDR3 protein: CASSGRTPYGYTF. CDR3 nucleotide sequence: TGTGCCAGCAGCGGAAGGACACCCTATGGCTACACCTTC.

The J gene is TRBJ1-2, the V gene TRBV6-5, with unresolved D. The length of the CDR3 is 15 residues. V lost 5 bases, J lost 2 bases, and 15 bases lay in between. CDR1 MNHEY and CDR2 SVGAGI come from the germline V gene. As DNA, the CDR3 is TGTGCCAGCAGTATTTCGACCCTGCGGAACTATGGCTACACCTTC. Protein sequence: CASSISTLRNYGYTF.

The chain is built from TRBV27 and TRBJ2-1; 7 nucleotides agree with TRBD2. V gave up 5 bases and J gave up 2 bases; unmatched junction bases: 6. Germline V gene sequence: CDR1 MNHEY, CDR2 SMNVEV (reference sequence). The CDR3 loop spans 15 amino acids. The CDR3 here is CASSPWRGTYNEQFF. For the CDR3, the DNA is TGTGCCAGCAGTCCGTGGCGGGGGACCTACAATGAGCAGTTCTTC.

The chain has TRBV30 and TRBJ1-1, with TRBD1 as a possible D gene (5 bases). V was shortened by 2 bases and J by 1 base, with 11 bases between the two germline ends. The germline V gene has CDR1 GTSNPN and CDR2 SVGIG (reference sequence). CDR3 length equals 14 residues. CDR3 loop: CAWSRGRGNTEAFF. CDR3 in DNA: TGTGCCTGGAGTAGGGGTAGGGGGAACACTGAAGCTTTCTTT.

This clone has only one observation. The CDR3 bases are TGTGCCAGCAGCCGACAGGGCGCCAAAAACATTCAGTACTTC. As protein: CASSRQGAKNIQYF. The V and J genes are TRBV14 and TRBJ2-4; TRBD1 matches at 7 bases. Germline CDR1 reads SGHDN; CDR2 reads FVKESK. This CDR3 comprises 14 residues. J gave up 1 base and V 4 bases, and 1 base lay outside the gene matches.